A single sample gave rise to the 28 T cell receptor beta chains below, sequenced in a study of blood T cell repertoires in COVID-19. Clones were read by immunoSEQ multiplex PCR, and TCRdb kept only the in-frame ones, dropping some. In the table there are about 70,000 clones, approximately 85% of which are singletons. Material: peripheral blood. These receptors all come from a woman of 80 years or more with active or convalescent COVID-19.

This chain connects TRBV9 to TRBJ2-7; tentative D call: TRBD1 (6 bases). The CDR3 runs 15 residues. V lost 4 bases to trimming and J lost 0 bases, with 14 bases between them. The germline gives CDR1 SGDLS, CDR2 YYNGEE. Here the CDR3 reads CASSWRADSSYEQYF. CDR3 sequence (DNA): TGTGCCAGCAGCTGGCGGGCGGACAGCTCCTACGAGCAGTACTTC.

The chain carries TRBV5-1 and TRBJ2-5; 10 positions match TRBD2. The germline V gene has CDR1 SGHRS and CDR2 YFSETQ. Trimming at V came to 1 base and at J to 2 bases, leaving 5 bases not matched to a gene. The CDR3 spans 16 residues. The CDR3 DNA is TGCGCCAGCAGCTTGATGGCTAGCGGGGGTCAAGAGACCCAGTACTTC. This gives the protein CASSLMASGGQETQYF.

The V call is TRBV19, the J call TRBJ1-1, with 11 positions matching TRBD1. Trimming removed 5 bases from V and 7 bases from J; junction bases left unmatched: 9. The germline gives CDR1 LNHDA, CDR2 SQIVND (reference sequence). The CDR3 contains 15 residues. The CDR3 DNA is TGTGCCAGTAGTGGATCCGGGACAGGGGGACTTGAAGCTTTCTTT. Its protein product is CASSGSGTGGLEAFF. The variable domain in full, completed from reference TRBV19 and TRBJ1-1, reads DGGITQSPKYLFRKEGQNVTLSCEQNLNHDAMYWYRQDPGQGLRLIYYSQIVNDFQKGDIAEGYSVSREKKESFPLTVTSAQKNPTAFYLCASSGSGTGGLEAFFGQGTRLTVV.

The chain uses TRBV2 and TRBJ1-4; D perhaps matches TRBD1 (6 bases). Germline V gives CDR1 SNHLY, CDR2 FYNNEI. CDR3 size: 13 residues. Between the trimmed V and J ends, which lost 5 bases and 8 bases, there was a span of 12 bases. CDR3 coding DNA: TGTGCCAGCAGTCCGGCAGGGGTCGAAAAACTGTTTTTT. Translation gives CASSPAGVEKLFF.

The CDR3 here is CASIPHGQGLATEAFF. The CDR3 nucleotides read TGTGCCAGTATCCCCCATGGACAGGGATTGGCCACTGAAGCTTTCTTT. This sequence joins TRBV19 and TRBJ1-1; 8 positions match TRBD1. The V and J ends lost 7 bases and 4 bases, in that order; junction bases with no gene match: 14. Germline CDR1 LNHDA, CDR2 SQIVND (reference sequence). The CDR3 extends over 16 amino acids.

The chain combines TRBV7-8 with TRBJ1-3, with unresolved D. This CDR3 spans 14 amino acids. Trimming pared 0 bases from V and 3 bases from J, leaving 6 bases between. CDR1 is SGHVS and CDR2 is FQNEAQ in the germline V gene. The CDR3 loop is CASSLAQDGNTIYF. The CDR3, as DNA: TGTGCCAGCAGCTTAGCGCAGGATGGAAACACCATATATTTT.

The J gene is TRBJ2-1, the V gene TRBV7-8; 10 nucleotides agree with TRBD2. Per the germline V gene, CDR1 is SGHVS and CDR2 is FQNEAQ. CDR3 length equals 14 residues. V lost 0 bases and J lost 9; bases outside the gene matches: 2. The CDR3 nucleotides read TGTGCCAGCAGCTTAGCTCAGCGGGGGGGTGAGCAGTTCTTC. This translates into CASSLAQRGGEQFF.

CDR3 sequence: CASSPQQGRSEQYF. For the CDR3, the DNA is TGTGCCAGCAGCCCTCAACAGGGGAGAAGCGAGCAGTACTTC. The chain combines TRBV9 with TRBJ2-7; TRBD1 aligns across 7 bases. This CDR3 is 14 amino acids long. The V segment lost 4 bases and the J segment 6 bases; nucleotides outside the gene matches: 10. Germline V gene lookup returns CDR1 SGDLS and CDR2 YYNGEE.

The chain joins TRBV6-4 to TRBJ1-2, with TRBD1 as a possible D gene (5 bases). V was pared by 6 bases and J by 5 bases, with 13 bases between. This CDR3 contains 13 residues. CDR1 is MRHNA and CDR2 is SNTAGT in the germline V gene. CDR3 in amino acids: CASSDIGGYGYTF. CDR3 bases: TGTGCCAGCAGCGACATTGGGGGGTATGGCTACACCTTC.

V gene TRBV30 combines with J gene TRBJ2-7; D possibly corresponds to TRBD2 (5 bases). Germline V gene data show CDR1 as GTSNPN and CDR2 as SVGIG (reference sequence). The CDR3 is made up of 13 amino acids. The ends were cut back, 0 bases at V and 7 bases at J, with 13 bases in the middle. CDR3 residues: CAWSVTAGVEQYF. The CDR3 DNA is TGTGCCTGGAGTGTAACCGCCGGGGTGGAGCAGTACTTC.

The J gene is TRBJ2-5, the V gene TRBV7-2, with D unclear. This CDR3 contains 13 residues. The germline V and J ends were trimmed by 1 base and 4 bases, with 7 bases remaining between them. Per the germline V gene, CDR1 is SGHTA and CDR2 is FQGNSA. The CDR3 protein is CASSLESGETQYF. The CDR3 DNA reads TGTGCCAGCAGCTTAGAGTCCGGAGAGACCCAGTACTTC. Using reference TRBV7-2 and TRBJ2-5 for the parts outside the CDR3, the full variable domain is GAGVSQSPSNKVTEKGKDVELRCDPISGHTALYWYRQSLGQGLEFLIYFQGNSAPDKSGLPSDRFSAERTGGSVSTLTIQRTQQEDSAVYLCASSLESGETQYFGPGTRLLVL.

The genes are TRBV11-2 and TRBJ1-2; 9 nucleotides line up with TRBD1. Germline-derived CDR1 and CDR2 are SGHAT and FQNNGV. The CDR3 covers 18 residues. Trimming at V came to 4 bases and at J to 5 bases, leaving 17 bases not matched to a gene. The chain's CDR3 is CASSSSPYGTQGAYGYTF. The DNA of the CDR3 is TGTGCCAGCAGCTCTAGTCCCTATGGGACACAGGGGGCTTATGGCTACACCTTC.

This chain joins TRBV11-2 and TRBJ2-2, with TRBD1 matching 7 bases. Germline V gene data show CDR1 as SGHAT and CDR2 as FQNNGV. The CDR3 totals 16 residues. The ends lost 2 bases at V and 0 bases at J; junction bases unmatched: 3. The CDR3 DNA is TGTGCCAGCAGCTTATGGGGACAGACGAACACCGGGGAGCTGTTTTTT. Residues: CASSLWGQTNTGELFF.

The gene calls are TRBV19 and TRBJ2-2, with 12 bases fitting TRBD1. CDR3 length: 16 amino acids. V was clipped by 4 bases and J by 7 bases; unmatched bases: 7. Per the germline V gene, CDR1 is LNHDA and CDR2 is SQIVND (reference sequence). The CDR3 here is CASSTRDRGQRGELFF. For the CDR3, the DNA is TGTGCCAGTAGTACCCGGGACAGGGGGCAACGCGGGGAGCTGTTTTTT.

The rearrangement uses TRBV19 and TRBJ1-5; 11 nucleotides agree with TRBD1. The CDR3 covers 16 residues. Per germline, CDR1 LNHDA and CDR2 SQIVND (reference sequence). The V segment lost 7 bases and the J segment 6 bases; nucleotides outside the gene matches: 11. Here the CDR3 reads CASTDGQGAPGQPQHF. DNA of the CDR3: TGTGCCAGTACCGATGGACAGGGGGCCCCGGGTCAGCCCCAGCATTTT.

This sequence joins TRBV29-1 and TRBJ2-3; TRBD1 agrees at 10 bases. V lost 7 bases to trimming and J lost 1 base; unmatched junction nucleotides: 2. The CDR3 spans 13 residues. Germline CDR1 and CDR2: SQVTM and ANQGSEA. The CDR3 spells CSAGQGGTDTQYF. CDR3 DNA sequence: TGCAGCGCAGGACAGGGGGGCACAGATACGCAGTATTTT.

The V call is TRBV4-3, the J call TRBJ2-3; 8 bases match TRBD2. V was pared by 3 bases and J by 6 bases, with 17 bases of the junction left unmatched. Germline CDR1 reads LGHNA; CDR2 reads YSLEER. The CDR3 consists of 18 residues. This chain's CDR3 is CASSQGNGLAGGFDTQYF. The CDR3 coding sequence is TGCGCCAGCAGCCAGGGAAATGGACTAGCTGGTGGGTTCGATACGCAGTATTTT.

This chain uses TRBV6-5 with TRBJ2-7; D not resolved. Germline CDR1 reads MNHEY; CDR2 reads SVGAGI. The CDR3 covers 13 residues. V was cut by 6 bases and J by 0 bases, with 9 bases left in between. In nucleotides, the CDR3 is TGTGCCAGCAGCCTGCCGGGCTCCTACGAGCAGTACTTC. It codes for CASSLPGSYEQYF.

Points on this clone: At one boundary the junction diverges from the germline segment, which might be a read error. The chain recombines TRBV7-7 with TRBJ2-5; TRBD2 aligns across 9 bases. The CDR3 has 15 residues. Germline-derived CDR1 and CDR2 are SSHAT and FNYEAQ (reference sequence). This CDR3 reads CASSPAGGNEETQYF. CDR3 sequence (DNA): TGTGCTAGCAGCCCAGCGGGGGGCAACGAAGAGACCCAGTACTTC.

This clone was seen a single time. The chain employs TRBV6-2 or TRBV6-3 and TRBJ2-7; 7 bases map to TRBD1. The junction had 11 bases not matched to a gene; V was cut back by 2 bases and J by 4 bases. The CDR3 sequence is 16 residues long. Germline loops: CDR1 MNHEY, CDR2 SVGEGT. The DNA for the CDR3 is TGTGCCAGCAGTTACGAGGGACAGCTCCCCGTTTACGAGCAGTACTTC. It yields the protein CASSYEGQLPVYEQYF.

This rearrangement joins TRBV7-2 to TRBJ1-2; 7 bases map to TRBD1. The V and J ends lost 4 bases and 7 bases, in that order; junction bases with no gene match: 12. Germline-derived CDR1 and CDR2 are SGHTA and FQGNSA. This CDR3 comprises 15 residues. The CDR3 protein is CASSSSLRGLSGYTF. For the CDR3, the DNA is TGTGCCAGCAGCTCTTCGTTAAGGGGGCTTAGTGGCTACACCTTC.

The chain employs TRBV28 and TRBJ1-4; no clear D gene. In germline, CDR1 is MDHEN, CDR2 SYDVKM. V lost 1 base and J lost 0, with 3 bases in between. This CDR3 region has 14 residues. This chain's CDR3 is CASSLSTTNEKLFF. The CDR3 nucleotides are TGTGCCAGCAGTTTATCTACAACTAATGAAAAACTGTTTTTT.

The CDR3 DNA follows: TGTGCCAGCAGCTCTCAAGCGGTCACGGGCGAGCAGTACTTC. Protein product: CASSSQAVTGEQYF. The genes are TRBV7-2 and TRBJ2-7, with a possible D match to TRBD2 (5 bases). V was cut by 4 bases and J by 6 bases, with 16 bases left in between. The CDR3 runs to 14 residues. Germline V CDR1 and CDR2: SGHTA, FQGNSA.

V gene TRBV5-1 combines with J gene TRBJ1-4; 7 positions match TRBD1. In germline, CDR1 is SGHRS, CDR2 YFSETQ. This CDR3 is built from 13 residues. The V and J ends lost 8 bases and 5 bases, in that order; junction bases with no gene match: 6. The CDR3 DNA reads as TGCGCCAGTAGGACAGGACTGAATGAAAAACTGTTTTTT. Amino acid sequence: CASRTGLNEKLFF.

The chain couples TRBV19 to TRBJ2-3, with 7 bases identical to TRBD2. The germline gives CDR1 LNHDA, CDR2 SQIVND (reference sequence). The CDR3 loop spans 14 amino acids. Trimming removed 6 bases from V and 0 bases from J; junction bases left unmatched: 3. The CDR3 loop is CASRERGSTDTQYF. In DNA, the CDR3 is TGTGCCAGTAGGGAGCGGGGTAGCACAGATACGCAGTATTTT.

The J gene is TRBJ1-4, the V gene TRBV6-1; TRBD1 matches at 9 bases. The V gene end was trimmed by 8 bases and the J gene end by 7 bases; junction bases not matched to a gene: 8. The CDR3 runs 14 residues. Germline-derived CDR1 and CDR2 are MNHNS and SASEGT. The CDR3 reads CASEVVQGAEKLFF. CDR3 bases: TGTGCCAGCGAAGTTGTACAGGGGGCTGAAAAACTGTTTTTT.

The chain has TRBV5-4 and TRBJ2-7; 7 positions match TRBD2. The CDR3 sequence is 14 residues long. With V trimmed by 1 base and J by 2 bases, 3 bases remained unmatched. CDR1 and CDR2 from the germline V gene are SGHNT and YYREEE (reference sequence). DNA of the CDR3: TGTGCCAGCAGCTTGAGGGCGGGGGCCTACGAGCAGTACTTC. Its protein is CASSLRAGAYEQYF.

This clone has more than one count but fewer than ten. This chain links TRBV5-5 with TRBJ2-7, with D perhaps matching TRBD1 (6 bases). With 6 bases removed from V and 6 bases from J, the gap between germline ends came to 13 bases. The CDR3 covers 12 residues. The germline V gene has CDR1 SGHKS and CDR2 YYEKEE (reference sequence). This CDR3 is CASNREAAEQYF. DNA of the CDR3: TGTGCCAGCAACAGGGAAGCCGCCGAGCAGTACTTC.